This T cell receptor beta chain emerged from a study of blood T cell repertoires in COVID-19. Study as a whole: The origin of the acute and convalescent COVID-19 samples was the United States, Italy and Spain. Nucleic acid was either cDNA or gDNA, and it came from T cells, B-cell-depleted T cells, or PBMCs.

Seattle's cohort entered during active infection and was followed longitudinally. In the original workflow: Amplification of reference gene primers provided the estimated nucleated cell counts. Assay used: immunoSEQ multiplex PCR; TCRdb lists only in-frame clones, some missing. D and trimming come from the DNA, and the V and J calls and clone size come from that table. The sample records around 460,000 clones, approximately 90% being singletons. The specimen sequenced was peripheral blood. This clonotype was sampled from a man aged 18 to 30 with COVID-19, enrolled during active disease.

The CDR3 DNA reads TGTGCCAGCAGTTTCGACAGCTCTGGAAACACCATATATTTT. Translated, it gives CASSFDSSGNTIYF. V gene TRBV7-9 combines with J gene TRBJ1-3; a possible D gene is TRBD1 (5 bases). CDR1 is SEHNR, CDR2 FQNEAQ, per germline (reference sequence). V was trimmed by 6 bases and J by 0 bases, leaving 9 bases between them. The CDR3 sequence is 14 residues long.